The subject of this entry is one T cell receptor beta chain. This CDR3 has 14 amino acids. Per germline, CDR1 SGHTA and CDR2 FQGNSA. V was clipped by 2 bases and J by 11 bases; unmatched bases: 8. The sample belongs to a study of OX40 agonist ivuxolimab in advanced cancers. The table came from immunoSEQ multiplex PCR; TCRdb's copy has only in-frame clones and leaves some out. The sample shows 35,000 to 45,000 clones, about 86% of them seen only once. The genes are TRBV7-2 and TRBJ2-7, with 11 nucleotides matching TRBD1. This sequence was found in an adult with an advanced solid tumor such as melanoma, head and neck, liver or kidney cancer. The sequenced sample was CD4+ or CD8+ T cells sorted from blood, obtained in a trial of the OX40 agonist ivuxolimab. The CDR3 DNA follows: TGTGCCAGCAGCTTACCCCTCGGACAGGGGGCAAAGTACTTC. Protein product: CASSLPLGQGAKYF.